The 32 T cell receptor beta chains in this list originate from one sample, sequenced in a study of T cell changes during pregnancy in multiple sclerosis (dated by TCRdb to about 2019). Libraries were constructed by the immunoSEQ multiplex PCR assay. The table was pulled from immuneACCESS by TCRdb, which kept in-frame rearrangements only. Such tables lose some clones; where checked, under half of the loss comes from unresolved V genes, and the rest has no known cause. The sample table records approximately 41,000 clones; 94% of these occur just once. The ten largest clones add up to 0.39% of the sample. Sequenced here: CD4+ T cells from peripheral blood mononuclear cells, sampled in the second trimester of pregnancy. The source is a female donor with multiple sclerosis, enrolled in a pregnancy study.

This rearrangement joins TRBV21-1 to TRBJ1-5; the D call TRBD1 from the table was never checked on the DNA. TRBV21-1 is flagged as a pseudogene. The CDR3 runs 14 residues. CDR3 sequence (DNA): TGTGCCAGCAGCAAAGGACAAGTTAATCAGCCCCAGCATTTT. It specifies CASSKGQVNQPQHF.

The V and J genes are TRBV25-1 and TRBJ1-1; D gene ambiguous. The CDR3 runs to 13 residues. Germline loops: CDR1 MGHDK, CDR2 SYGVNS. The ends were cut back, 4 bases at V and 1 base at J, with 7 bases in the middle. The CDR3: CASSGRGNTEAFF. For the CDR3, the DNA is TGTGCCAGCAGTGGACGGGGGAACACTGAAGCTTTCTTT.

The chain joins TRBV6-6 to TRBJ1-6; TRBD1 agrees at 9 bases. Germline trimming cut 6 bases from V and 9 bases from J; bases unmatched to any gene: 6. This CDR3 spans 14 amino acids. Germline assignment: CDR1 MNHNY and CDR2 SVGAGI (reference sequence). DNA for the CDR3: TGTGCCAGCAGAAAGGACAGGGGAGGTTCACCCCTCCACTTT. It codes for CASRKDRGGSPLHF.

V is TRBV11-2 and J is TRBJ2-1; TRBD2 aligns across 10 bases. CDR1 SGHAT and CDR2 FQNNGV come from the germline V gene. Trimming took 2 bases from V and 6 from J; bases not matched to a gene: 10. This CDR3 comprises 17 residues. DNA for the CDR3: TGTGCCAGCAGCTTAAGGTTCGGTGGACTAGCGGTCAATGAGCAGTTCTTC. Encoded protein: CASSLRFGGLAVNEQFF.

In DNA, the CDR3 is TGTGCCAGCCGAAGAGGTTATGGCTACACCTTC. It codes for CASRRGYGYTF. The chain uses TRBV28 and TRBJ1-2; D gene ambiguous. V dropped 8 bases and J dropped 5 bases, with 9 bases sitting between them. Per the germline V gene, CDR1 is MDHEN and CDR2 is SYDVKM. The CDR3 loop spans 11 amino acids.

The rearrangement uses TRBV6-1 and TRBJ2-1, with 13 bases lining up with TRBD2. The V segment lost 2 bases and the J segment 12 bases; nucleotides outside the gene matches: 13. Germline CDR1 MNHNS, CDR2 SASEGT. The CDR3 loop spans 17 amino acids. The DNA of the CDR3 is TGTGCCAGCAGTGAACCTACCCGGACTAGCGGGAGTACGGGGCAGTTCTTC. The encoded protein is CASSEPTRTSGSTGQFF.

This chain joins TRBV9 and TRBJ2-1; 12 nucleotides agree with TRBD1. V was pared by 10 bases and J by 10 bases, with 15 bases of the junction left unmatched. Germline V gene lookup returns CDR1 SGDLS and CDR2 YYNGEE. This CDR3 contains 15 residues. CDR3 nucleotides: TGTGCCTCGTCCGGCGGGACAGGGGGCTCATGGGAGCAGTTCTTC. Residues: CASSGGTGGSWEQFF.

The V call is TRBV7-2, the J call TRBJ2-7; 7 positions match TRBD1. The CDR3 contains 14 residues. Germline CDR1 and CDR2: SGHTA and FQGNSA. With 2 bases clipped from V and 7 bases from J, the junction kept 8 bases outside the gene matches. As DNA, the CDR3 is TGTGCCAGCAGCTTACAGCGACAGGGCATTGAGCAGTACTTC. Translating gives CASSLQRQGIEQYF.

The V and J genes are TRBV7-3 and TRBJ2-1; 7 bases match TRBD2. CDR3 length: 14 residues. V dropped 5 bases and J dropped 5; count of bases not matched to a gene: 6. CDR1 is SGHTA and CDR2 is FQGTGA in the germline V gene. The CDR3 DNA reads TGTGCCAGCAGCCCACGTGGGGGGGACAATGAGCAGTTCTTC. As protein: CASSPRGGDNEQFF.

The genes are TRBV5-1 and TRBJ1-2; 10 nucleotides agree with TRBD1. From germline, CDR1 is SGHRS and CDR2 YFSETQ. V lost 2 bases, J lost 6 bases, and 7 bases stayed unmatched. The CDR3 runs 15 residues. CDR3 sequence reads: CASSFSGQGVDGYTF. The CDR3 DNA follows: TGCGCCAGCAGCTTCTCCGGACAGGGGGTTGATGGCTACACCTTC.

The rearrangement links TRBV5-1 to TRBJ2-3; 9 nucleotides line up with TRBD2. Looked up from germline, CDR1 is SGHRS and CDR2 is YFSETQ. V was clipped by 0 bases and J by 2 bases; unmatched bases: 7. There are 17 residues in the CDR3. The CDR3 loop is CASSLGLAVSYTDTQYF. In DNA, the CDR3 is TGCGCCAGCAGCTTGGGACTAGCGGTGTCTTACACAGATACGCAGTATTTT.

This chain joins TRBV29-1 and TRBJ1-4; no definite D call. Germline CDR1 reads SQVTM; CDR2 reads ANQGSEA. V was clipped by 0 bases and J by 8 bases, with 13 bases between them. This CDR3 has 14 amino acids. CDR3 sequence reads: CSVEEARGEEKLFF. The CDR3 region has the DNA TGCAGCGTTGAAGAGGCCCGAGGTGAGGAAAAACTGTTTTTT.

CDR3 amino acids: CASSQDPSGGTDTQYF. The CDR3, as DNA: TGCGCCAGCAGCCAAGACCCTAGCGGGGGTACAGATACGCAGTATTTT. V usage is TRBV4-1 and J usage is TRBJ2-3, with 10 bases that match TRBD2. V lost 0 bases to trimming and J lost 3 bases; unmatched junction nucleotides: 3. Per germline, CDR1 MGHRA and CDR2 YSYEKL. CDR3 length: 16 residues.

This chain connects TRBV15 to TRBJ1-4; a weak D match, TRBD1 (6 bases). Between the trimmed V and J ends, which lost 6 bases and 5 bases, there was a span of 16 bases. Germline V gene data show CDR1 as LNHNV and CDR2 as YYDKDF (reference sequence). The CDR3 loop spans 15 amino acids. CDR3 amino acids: CATSLTGWGNEKLFF. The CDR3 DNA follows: TGTGCCACCAGTCTTACAGGGTGGGGGAATGAAAAACTGTTTTTT. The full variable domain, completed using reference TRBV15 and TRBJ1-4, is DAMVIQNPRYQVTQFGKPVTLSCSQTLNHNVMYWYQQKSSQAPKLLFHYYDKDFNNEADTPDNFQSRRPNTSFCFLDIRSPGLGDTAMYLCATSLTGWGNEKLFFGSGTQLSVL.

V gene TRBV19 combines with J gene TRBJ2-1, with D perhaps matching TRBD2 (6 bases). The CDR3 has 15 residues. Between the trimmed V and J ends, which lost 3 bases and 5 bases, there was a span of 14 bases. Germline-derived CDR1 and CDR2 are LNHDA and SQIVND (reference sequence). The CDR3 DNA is TGTGCCAGTAGTATTGGGGCGGGATGGGACAATGAGCAGTTCTTC. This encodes CASSIGAGWDNEQFF.

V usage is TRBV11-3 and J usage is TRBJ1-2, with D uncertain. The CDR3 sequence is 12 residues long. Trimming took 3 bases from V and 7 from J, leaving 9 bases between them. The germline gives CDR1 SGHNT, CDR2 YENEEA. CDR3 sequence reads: CASSFSGSGYTF. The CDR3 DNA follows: TGTGCCAGCAGCTTCTCTGGTAGTGGCTACACCTTC.

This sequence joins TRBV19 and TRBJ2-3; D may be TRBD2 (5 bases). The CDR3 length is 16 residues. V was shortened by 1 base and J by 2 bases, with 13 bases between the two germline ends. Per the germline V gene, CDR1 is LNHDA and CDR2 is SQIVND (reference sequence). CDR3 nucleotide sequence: TGTGCCAGTAGTATAGCAGCGGAGCTATTCACAGATACGCAGTATTTT. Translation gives CASSIAAELFTDTQYF.

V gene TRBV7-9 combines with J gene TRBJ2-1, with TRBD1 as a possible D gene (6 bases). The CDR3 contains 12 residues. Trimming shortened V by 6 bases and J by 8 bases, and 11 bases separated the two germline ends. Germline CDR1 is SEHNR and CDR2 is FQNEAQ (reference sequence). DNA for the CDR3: TGTGCCAGCAGGCCCACAGGGTATGAGCAGTTCTTC. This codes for CASRPTGYEQFF.

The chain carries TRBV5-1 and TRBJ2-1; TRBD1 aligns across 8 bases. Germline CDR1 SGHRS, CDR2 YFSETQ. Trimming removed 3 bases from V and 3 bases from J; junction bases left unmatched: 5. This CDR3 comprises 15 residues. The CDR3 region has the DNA TGCGCCAGCAGCTCGAGCGGACAGGGCTACAATGAGCAGTTCTTC. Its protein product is CASSSSGQGYNEQFF.

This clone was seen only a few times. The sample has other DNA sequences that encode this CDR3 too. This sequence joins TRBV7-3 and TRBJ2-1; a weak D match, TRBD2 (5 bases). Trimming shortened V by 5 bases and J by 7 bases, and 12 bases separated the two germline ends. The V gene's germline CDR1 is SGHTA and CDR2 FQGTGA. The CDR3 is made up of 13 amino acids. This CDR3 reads CASSPSSGNEQFF. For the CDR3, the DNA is TGTGCCAGCAGCCCGTCGTCGGGAAATGAGCAGTTCTTC.

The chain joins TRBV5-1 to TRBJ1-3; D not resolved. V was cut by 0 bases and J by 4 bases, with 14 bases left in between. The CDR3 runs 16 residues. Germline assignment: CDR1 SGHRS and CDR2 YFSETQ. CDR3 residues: CASSLEPGGVGNTIYF. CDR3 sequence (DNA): TGCGCCAGCAGCTTGGAGCCTGGAGGTGTCGGAAACACCATATATTTT.

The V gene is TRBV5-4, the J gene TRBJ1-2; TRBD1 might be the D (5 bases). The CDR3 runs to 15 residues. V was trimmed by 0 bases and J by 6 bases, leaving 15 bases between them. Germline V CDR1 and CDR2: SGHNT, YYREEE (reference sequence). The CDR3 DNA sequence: TGTGCCAGCAGCTTGGCCGGGCAGGGAACGGATGGCTACACCTTC. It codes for CASSLAGQGTDGYTF.

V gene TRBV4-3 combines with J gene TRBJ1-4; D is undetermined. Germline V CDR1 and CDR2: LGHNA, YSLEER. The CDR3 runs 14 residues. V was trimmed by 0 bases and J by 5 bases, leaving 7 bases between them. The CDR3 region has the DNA TGCGCCAGCAGCCAAGATGCGAGAAATGAAAAACTGTTTTTT. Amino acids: CASSQDARNEKLFF.

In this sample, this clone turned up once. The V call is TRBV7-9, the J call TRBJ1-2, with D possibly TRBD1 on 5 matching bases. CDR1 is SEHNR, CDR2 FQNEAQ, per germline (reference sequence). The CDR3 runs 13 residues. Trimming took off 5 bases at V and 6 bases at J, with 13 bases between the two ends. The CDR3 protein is CASSAAGGHGYTF. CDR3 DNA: TGTGCCAGCAGCGCCGCCGGGGGTCATGGCTACACCTTC.

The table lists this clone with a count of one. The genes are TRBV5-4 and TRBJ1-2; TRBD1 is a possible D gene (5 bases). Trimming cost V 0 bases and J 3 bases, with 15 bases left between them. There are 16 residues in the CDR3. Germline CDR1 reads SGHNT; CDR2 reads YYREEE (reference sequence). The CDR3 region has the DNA TGTGCCAGCAGCTTGGCAGGTCGGGGGTCTGACTATGGCTACACCTTC. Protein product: CASSLAGRGSDYGYTF. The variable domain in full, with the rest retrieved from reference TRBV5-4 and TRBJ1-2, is ETGVTQSPTHLIKTRGQQVTLRCSSQSGHNTVSWYQQALGQGPQFIFQYYREEENGRGNFPPRFSGLQFPNYSSELNVNALELDDSALYLCASSLAGRGSDYGYTFGSGTRLTVV.

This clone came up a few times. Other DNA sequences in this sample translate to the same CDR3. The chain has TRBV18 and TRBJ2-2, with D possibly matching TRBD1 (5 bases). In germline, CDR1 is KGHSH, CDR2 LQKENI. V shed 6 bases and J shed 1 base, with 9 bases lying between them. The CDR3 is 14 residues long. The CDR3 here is CASSPGQNTGELFF. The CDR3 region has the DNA TGTGCCAGCTCGCCCGGACAGAACACCGGGGAGCTGTTTTTT. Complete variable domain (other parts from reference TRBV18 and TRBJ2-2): NAGVMQNPRHLVRRRGQEARLRCSPMKGHSHVYWYRQLPEEGLKFMVYLQKENIIDESGMPKERFSAEFPKEGPSILRIQQVVRGDSAAYFCASSPGQNTGELFFGEGSRLTVL.

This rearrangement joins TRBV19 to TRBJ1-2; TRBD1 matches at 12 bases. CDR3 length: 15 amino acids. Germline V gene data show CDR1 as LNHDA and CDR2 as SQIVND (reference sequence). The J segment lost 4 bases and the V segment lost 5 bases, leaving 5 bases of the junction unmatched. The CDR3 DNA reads TGTGCCAGTAGTTCCGGGACAGGGGGCACCTATGGCTACACCTTC. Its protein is CASSSGTGGTYGYTF.

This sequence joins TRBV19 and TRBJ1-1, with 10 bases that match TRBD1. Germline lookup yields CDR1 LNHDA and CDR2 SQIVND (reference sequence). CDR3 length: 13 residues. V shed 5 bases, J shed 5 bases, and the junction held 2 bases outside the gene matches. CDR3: CASSGTGVTEAFF. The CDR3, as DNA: TGTGCCAGTAGTGGGACAGGGGTAACTGAAGCTTTCTTT.

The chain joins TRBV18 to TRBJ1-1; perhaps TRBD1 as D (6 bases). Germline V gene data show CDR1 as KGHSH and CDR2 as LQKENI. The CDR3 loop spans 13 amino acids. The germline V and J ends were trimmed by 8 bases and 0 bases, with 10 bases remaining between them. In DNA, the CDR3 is TGTGCCAGCACCGGGACACTGAACACTGAAGCTTTCTTT. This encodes CASTGTLNTEAFF. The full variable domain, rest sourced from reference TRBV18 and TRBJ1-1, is NAGVMQNPRHLVRRRGQEARLRCSPMKGHSHVYWYRQLPEEGLKFMVYLQKENIIDESGMPKERFSAEFPKEGPSILRIQQVVRGDSAAYFCASTGTLNTEAFFGQGTRLTVV.

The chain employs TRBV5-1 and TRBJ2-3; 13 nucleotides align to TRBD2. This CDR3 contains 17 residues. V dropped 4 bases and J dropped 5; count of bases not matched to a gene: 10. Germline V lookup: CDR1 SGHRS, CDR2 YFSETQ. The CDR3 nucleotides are TGCGCCAGCAGCCCACGACTAGCGGGGGGATCAGGAGATACGCAGTATTTT. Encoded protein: CASSPRLAGGSGDTQYF.

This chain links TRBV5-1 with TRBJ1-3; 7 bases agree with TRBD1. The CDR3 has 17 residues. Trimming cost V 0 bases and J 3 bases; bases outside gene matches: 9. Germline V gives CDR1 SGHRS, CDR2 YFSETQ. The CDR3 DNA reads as TGCGCCAGCAGCTTGGCCCAGACAGGGCTGGATGGAAACACCATATATTTT. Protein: CASSLAQTGLDGNTIYF.

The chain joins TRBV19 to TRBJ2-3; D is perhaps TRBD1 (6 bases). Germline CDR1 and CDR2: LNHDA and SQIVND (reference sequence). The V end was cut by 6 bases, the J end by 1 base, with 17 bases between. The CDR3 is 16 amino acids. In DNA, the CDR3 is TGTGCCAGTAGCCCTCATCAGACAGGTCGCACAGATACGCAGTATTTT. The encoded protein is CASSPHQTGRTDTQYF. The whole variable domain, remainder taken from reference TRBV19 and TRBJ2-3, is DGGITQSPKYLFRKEGQNVTLSCEQNLNHDAMYWYRQDPGQGLRLIYYSQIVNDFQKGDIAEGYSVSREKKESFPLTVTSAQKNPTAFYLCASSPHQTGRTDTQYFGPGTRLTVL.